This TCR beta chain was identified during a study of T-cell reconstitution after alpha-beta-depleted transplantation in children. A word on this clonotype: The antigen is undetermined.

Preparation of the TCRbeta library used unique molecular identifiers. In TCRdb, the PCR reads were re-called with MiXCR into one record per CDR3 protein. The sample records around 490,000 distinct CDR3 sequences, 10% to 12% being singletons. CDR3 length: 14 amino acids. Germline V gene lookup returns CDR1 SGDLS and CDR2 YYNGEE. Trimming took 0 bases from V and 2 from J, leaving 9 bases between them. Points from the study as a whole: Certain patients had high TCRbeta diversity at day 60, and it came from recipient T cells and thymic progenitors that survived. There were reportedly several hundred expanded graft clones from which alpha-beta T cells came about two months after transplant. T-cell numbers and diversity, one year after transplant, stemmed largely from T cells that were newly produced.

The specimen comprised PBMCs, mostly from graft donor cells, sampled 180 days after TCRalphabeta/CD19-depleted stem cell transplant. J is TRBJ2-7 and V is TRBV9; D is undetermined. This clonotype was sampled from a female patient aged 2-10 years who had a stem cell transplant for aplastic anemia, so the T cells may come from the graft donor. The CDR3: CASSVEVLPYEQYF. The DNA for the CDR3 is TGTGCCAGCAGCGTAGAAGTACTCCCCTACGAGCAGTACTTC.